Below are 11 T cell receptor beta chains sequenced from a single sample in a study of CD8 T cells in ankylosing spondylitis. TCRdb reprocessed the 5' RACE reads with MiXCR, giving one entry per CDR3 protein. The sample carries some 200,000 distinct CDR3 sequences, about 20% recorded once. The sample comprised blood, either unsorted or a sorted T cell fraction (not recorded which). These receptors were obtained from a male donor between 5 and 35 years old with ankylosing spondylitis or in good health (not recorded which).

This clonotype was seen once. V is TRBV10-3 and J is TRBJ2-7; no clear D. Germline V gene lookup returns CDR1 ENHRY and CDR2 SYGVKD. CDR3 length: 12 amino acids. V shed 6 bases and J shed 5 bases, with 11 bases lying between them. The CDR3 nucleotides are TGTGCCATCAGGGCCCCTCCGCACGAGCAGTACTTC. This sequence encodes CAIRAPPHEQYF.

This clonotype was seen at least ten times. The chain employs TRBV5-5 and TRBJ2-5, with 7 bases aligning to TRBD1. After removal of 0 bases from V and 5 bases from J, the junction contained 4 bases not matched to a gene. Germline lookup yields CDR1 SGHKS and CDR2 YYEKEE (reference sequence). This CDR3 has 14 residues. As DNA, the CDR3 is TGTGCCAGCAGCTTGGAGGGGGCGCGGGAGACCCAGTACTTC. This encodes CASSLEGARETQYF.

This clonotype was seen a handful of times. The chain has TRBV5-4 and TRBJ2-3; maybe TRBD2 (6 bases). From germline, CDR1 is SGHNT and CDR2 YYREEE (reference sequence). The length of the CDR3 is 15 residues. V gave up 0 bases and J gave up 6 bases, with 14 bases separating them. The chain's CDR3 is CASSLASSALDTQYF. CDR3 bases: TGTGCCAGCAGCTTGGCGTCTAGCGCCTTGGATACGCAGTATTTT.

This clonotype was observed at least ten times. This chain connects TRBV12-3 or TRBV12-4 to TRBJ2-4; 11 positions match TRBD2. V lost 0 bases and J lost 14; bases outside the gene matches: 15. The CDR3 sequence is 17 residues long. The CDR3, as DNA: TGTGCCAGCAGTTTAGCGGCTCCTAGCGGGAGGATACACGAGGAGTACTTC. It specifies CASSLAAPSGRIHEEYF.

The gene calls are TRBV11-2 and TRBJ2-3, with D perhaps matching TRBD2 (6 bases). CDR3 length: 16 amino acids. Looked up from germline, CDR1 is SGHAT and CDR2 is FQNNGV. Trimming took 5 bases from V and 2 from J, leaving 17 bases between them. The CDR3 DNA is TGTGCCAGCAGCCCCTGGGGAGGAGCGGACACAGATACGCAGTATTTT. It codes for CASSPWGGADTDTQYF.

The sample holds many counts of this clonotype. The rearrangement uses TRBV10-3 and TRBJ2-3; 10 nucleotides align to TRBD2. This CDR3 comprises 16 residues. CDR1 and CDR2 (germline): ENHRY, SYGVKD. Trimming cost V 6 bases and J 6 bases; bases outside gene matches: 12. The CDR3 loop reads CAIRARLAGIMDTQYF. The CDR3 coding sequence is TGTGCCATCAGGGCTAGACTAGCGGGCATAATGGATACGCAGTATTTT.

This rearrangement joins TRBV29-1 to TRBJ2-1; D might be TRBD2 (5 bases). The length of the CDR3 is 15 residues. V lost 3 bases and J lost 8, with 20 bases in between. Germline lookup yields CDR1 SQVTM and CDR2 ANQGSEA. CDR3 sequence (DNA): TGCAGCGTTGATCGTGTCAGGAGGACCCACCATGAGCAGTTCTTC. Translated, it gives CSVDRVRRTHHEQFF.

This clonotype came up a few times. This chain links TRBV7-2 with TRBJ1-3; 7 nucleotides align to TRBD1. With 5 bases clipped from V and 0 bases from J, the junction kept 10 bases outside the gene matches. CDR3 length equals 17 residues. CDR1 and CDR2 from the germline V gene are SGHTA and FQGNSA. The CDR3 sequence is CASSPRTGRISGNTIYF. The CDR3 DNA reads as TGTGCCAGCAGCCCCCGGACAGGCCGGATCTCTGGAAACACCATATATTTT.

In this sample, this clonotype turned up many times. The rearrangement uses TRBV24-1 and TRBJ2-1; TRBD1 or TRBD2 may be the D gene (7 bases each). CDR1 and CDR2 from the germline V gene are KGHDR and SFDVKD. The CDR3 has 17 residues. Trimming cost V 3 bases and J 2 bases, with 16 bases left between them. The CDR3 DNA reads as TGTGCCACCAGTGATACCGAGGGAGGGGGCCCCTACAATGAGCAGTTCTTC. Translation gives CATSDTEGGGPYNEQFF.

This clonotype has at least ten counts. The chain joins TRBV2 to TRBJ1-1; D not certain. The CDR3 totals 14 residues. The V and J ends lost 4 bases and 4 bases respectively, with 13 bases between them. Per the germline V gene, CDR1 is SNHLY and CDR2 is FYNNEI. The CDR3 loop is CASSGTNRGTEAFF. CDR3 bases: TGTGCCAGCAGTGGGACGAACCGCGGCACTGAAGCTTTCTTT.

In this sample, this clonotype turned up a few times. V and J are TRBV7-9 and TRBJ2-7; D remains unclear. The CDR3 length is 17 residues. The V gene's germline CDR1 is SEHNR and CDR2 FQNEAQ (reference sequence). Trimming removed 8 bases at V and 0 bases at J, with 23 bases between. CDR3 sequence (DNA): TGTGCCAGCCTGAGAGTGCCGAACCTCTCCAGCTCCTACGAGCAGTACTTC. Its protein product is CASLRVPNLSSSYEQYF.